One T cell receptor (beta chain) is described in this entry. Patients from Seattle were sampled longitudinally, starting during active infection. The sample belongs to a study of blood T cell repertoires in COVID-19. Original analysis: How many nucleated cells were present was estimated from reference gene primer amplification. Assay: immunoSEQ multiplex PCR; the TCRdb copy retains only in-frame clones and omits some. V and J calls and clone size are those listed in that table; D and trimming were worked out from the DNA. The sample lists roughly 180,000 clones; 79% were seen once. This CDR3 spans 14 amino acids. Between the trimmed V and J ends, which lost 3 bases and 4 bases, there was a span of 11 bases. The germline gives CDR1 MNHEY, CDR2 SVGAGI.

The source material was peripheral blood. This chain links TRBV6-5 with TRBJ2-3; D perhaps matches TRBD1 (6 bases). The sequence was collected from a woman aged 55-75 years with COVID-19, enrolled during active disease. CDR3 in amino acids: CASSYDRRADTQYF. CDR3 nucleotide sequence: TGTGCCAGCAGTTATGACAGGCGGGCAGATACGCAGTATTTT.